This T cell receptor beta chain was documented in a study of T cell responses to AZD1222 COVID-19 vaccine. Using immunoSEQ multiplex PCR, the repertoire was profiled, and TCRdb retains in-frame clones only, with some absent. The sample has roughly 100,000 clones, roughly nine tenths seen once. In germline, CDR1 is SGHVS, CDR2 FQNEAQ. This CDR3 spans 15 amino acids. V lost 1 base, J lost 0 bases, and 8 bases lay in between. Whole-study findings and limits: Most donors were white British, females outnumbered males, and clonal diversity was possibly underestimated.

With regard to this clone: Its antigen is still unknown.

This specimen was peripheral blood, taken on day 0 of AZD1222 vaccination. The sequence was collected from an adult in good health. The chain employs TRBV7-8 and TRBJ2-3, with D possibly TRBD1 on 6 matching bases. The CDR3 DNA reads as TGTGCCAGCAGCTTAGGAACAGGGAGCACAGATACGCAGTATTTT. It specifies CASSLGTGSTDTQYF.